One and the same sample provided the 5 T cell receptor beta chains below, sequenced in a study of blood T cell repertoires in COVID-19. Sequenced by immunoSEQ multiplex PCR; TCRdb stores in-frame clones only, minus some. The sample holds roughly 290,000 clones, about 89% seen once. Specimen: peripheral blood. These receptors were taken from a man aged 30-40 years with acute or convalescent COVID-19.

This chain links TRBV28 with TRBJ1-1; D not resolved. The CDR3 covers 11 residues. The germline gives CDR1 MDHEN, CDR2 SYDVKM. Between the trimmed V and J ends, which lost 6 bases and 6 bases, there was a span of 8 bases. The CDR3 reads CASSPFSEAFF. The CDR3 DNA sequence: TGTGCCAGCAGCCCATTTTCTGAAGCTTTCTTT.

The V and J genes are TRBV7-6 and TRBJ1-4; TRBD1 is a possible D gene (6 bases). This CDR3 comprises 16 residues. Trimming cost V 4 bases and J 5 bases, with 17 bases left between them. Germline V gene sequence: CDR1 SGHVS, CDR2 FNYEAQ. CDR3 loop: CASSSQGPGLNEKLFF. The CDR3 nucleotides read TGTGCCAGCAGCTCCCAGGGGCCGGGTTTAAATGAAAAACTGTTTTTT.

The chain carries TRBV29-1 and TRBJ2-7; 14 bases are shared with TRBD2. Germline CDR1 is SQVTM and CDR2 is ANQGSEA. Germline trimming cut 7 bases from V and 8 bases from J; bases unmatched to any gene: 4. This CDR3 spans 12 amino acids. CDR3 residues: CSGGTSGSQQYF. CDR3 coding DNA: TGCAGCGGAGGGACTAGCGGGAGTCAGCAGTACTTC.

The V and J genes are TRBV18 and TRBJ2-4; 9 bases match TRBD2. Germline CDR1 KGHSH, CDR2 LQKENI. The CDR3 loop spans 18 amino acids. The ends lost 3 bases at V and 0 bases at J; junction bases unmatched: 9. The CDR3 DNA follows: TGTGCCAGCTCACCTGCTAGCGGGATAGGCGTAGCCAAAAACATTCAGTACTTC. Translated: CASSPASGIGVAKNIQYF.

This chain links TRBV28 with TRBJ2-7; weak D call: TRBD1 (6 bases). CDR1 and CDR2 from the germline V gene are MDHEN and SYDVKM. The CDR3 is 18 amino acids. Trimming stripped 3 bases from V and 1 base from J, with 22 bases between. CDR3 protein: CASSFVLQWGPQSYEQYF. DNA for the CDR3: TGTGCCAGCAGTTTCGTCCTCCAGTGGGGGCCCCAATCCTACGAGCAGTACTTC.